The entry below describes one T cell receptor beta chain. Its antigen is not identified. The sample belongs to a study of post-analysis software for immune sequencing data. Findings of the study overall: Five TRBV segments, TRBV5-6, TRBV5-1 and TRBV20-1 among them, were found more frequent in patients than controls.

Each TCR beta cDNA library carried unique molecular identifiers. Between about 1 and 11 million T cells gave rise to some 490,000 cDNA molecules. TCRdb processed the PCR reads anew with MiXCR; each CDR3 protein has one entry. The sample lists 700,000 to 900,000 distinct CDR3 sequences, roughly 46% occurring once. Looked up from germline, CDR1 is SGHTA and CDR2 is FQGNSA. This CDR3 is 13 amino acids long. The chain combines TRBV7-2 with TRBJ2-5; 7 nucleotides match TRBD2. The J call is uncertain, as TRBJ2-7 better fits the DNA end. Sequencing input: blood. The receptor comes from a girl between 5 and 17 years old with multiple sclerosis. CDR3 region: CASKREGGGEQYF. CDR3 in DNA: TGTGCCAGCAAGAGGGAGGGCGGTGGCGAGCAGTACTTC.